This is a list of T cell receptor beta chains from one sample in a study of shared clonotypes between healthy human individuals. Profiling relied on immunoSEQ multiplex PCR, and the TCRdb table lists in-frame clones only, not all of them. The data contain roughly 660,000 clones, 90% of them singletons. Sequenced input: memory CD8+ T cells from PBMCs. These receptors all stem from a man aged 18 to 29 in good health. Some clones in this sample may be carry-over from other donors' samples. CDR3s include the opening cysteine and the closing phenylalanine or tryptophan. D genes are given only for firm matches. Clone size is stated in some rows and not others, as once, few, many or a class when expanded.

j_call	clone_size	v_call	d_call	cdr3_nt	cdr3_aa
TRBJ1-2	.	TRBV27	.	TGTGCCAGCAGTTTACTGGGGACCCAGTCGGGCTACACCTTC	CASSLLGTQSGYTF
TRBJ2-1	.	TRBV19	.	TGTGCCACGGGTAGGACAATCAATGAGCAGTTCTTC	CATGRTINEQFF
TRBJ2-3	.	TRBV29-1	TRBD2	TGCAGCGTCGAGGTACTAGCGGGAGGGCCTCTCTACGCAGATACGCAGTATTTT	CSVEVLAGGPLYADTQYF
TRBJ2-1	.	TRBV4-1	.	TGCGCCAGCAGCCAAATGGGGCGGGCCCACAATGAGCAGTTCTTC	CASSQMGRAHNEQFF
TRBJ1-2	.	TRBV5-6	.	TGTGCCAGCAGCTTGGGAGGTGGCTACACCTTC	CASSLGGGYTF
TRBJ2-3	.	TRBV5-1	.	TGCGCCAGCAGCGCCCCCGAGCGGCTCACAGATACGCAGTATTTT	CASSAPERLTDTQYF
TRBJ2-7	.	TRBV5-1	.	TGCGCCAGCAGCTGGCTAGCCGGAGCACCATTCTCCTACGAGCAGTACTTC	CASSWLAGAPFSYEQYF
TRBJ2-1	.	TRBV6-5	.	TGTGCCTCCCTGGGCGGTTCACCCCCCTACAATGAGCAGTTCTTC	CASLGGSPPYNEQFF
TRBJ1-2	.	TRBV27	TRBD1	TGTGCCAGCAGAGTGACAGGGGGCTATGGCTACACCTTC	CASRVTGGYGYTF
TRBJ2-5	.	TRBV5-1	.	TGCGCCAGCAGCTTGTGGGCTGTAAGTGGGTCGATGGAGACCCAGTACTTC	CASSLWAVSGSMETQYF
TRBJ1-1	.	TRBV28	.	TGTGCCAGCAGCGACTTGGGGGAGAACACTGAAGCTTTCTTT	CASSDLGENTEAFF
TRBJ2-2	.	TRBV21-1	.	TGTGCCAGCAGCAAAGTCATAGGACAGGGGGACGGGGAGCTGTTTTTT	CASSKVIGQGDGELFF
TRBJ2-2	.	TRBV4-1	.	TGCGCCAGCAGCCAAGATGCAAGGGCGTACAGGGATTACACCGGGGAGCTGTTTTTT	CASSQDARAYRDYTGELFF
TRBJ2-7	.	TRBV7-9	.	TGTGCCAGCAGCTTAGCCAGGGCCAGGGACGAGCAGTACTTC	CASSLARARDEQYF
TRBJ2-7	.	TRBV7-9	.	TGTGCCAGCAGCTTAGCAGGGCCCAACTACGAGCAGTACTTC	CASSLAGPNYEQYF
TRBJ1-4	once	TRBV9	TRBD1	TGTGCCAGCAGCGCGACAGGGTTTGCTGAAAAACTGTTTTTT	CASSATGFAEKLFF
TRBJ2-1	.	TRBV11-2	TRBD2	TGTGCCAGCAGAACGGGACTAGCGGGAGTCGGTGAGCAGTTCTTC	CASRTGLAGVGEQFF
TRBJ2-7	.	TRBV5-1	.	TGCGCCAGCAGCTTAGGGGTCTCCTACGAGCAGTACTTC	CASSLGVSYEQYF
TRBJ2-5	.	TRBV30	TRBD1	TGTGCCTGGAGTCAGGGGGCATTAGCGGAGACCCAGTACTTC	CAWSQGALAETQYF
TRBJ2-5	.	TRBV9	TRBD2	TGTGCCAGCAGCGTAGCCGGGAGGGGAGAGACCCAGTACTTC	CASSVAGRGETQYF
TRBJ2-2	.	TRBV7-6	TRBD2	TGTGCCAGCAGCCCTTGGGGGGGGAACACCGGGGAGCTGTTTTTT	CASSPWGGNTGELFF
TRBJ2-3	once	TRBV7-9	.	TGTGCCAGCTCCCAAAACAAGTATTTT	CASSQNKYF
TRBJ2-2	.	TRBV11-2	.	TGTGCCAGCATTAGCGGAGCCTTAATAGGCGGGGAGCTGTTTTTT	CASISGALIGGELFF
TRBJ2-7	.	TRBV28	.	TGTGCCAGCAGTTTATCAGGGATCGAGCAGTACTTC	CASSLSGIEQYF
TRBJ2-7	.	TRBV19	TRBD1	TGTGCCAGTAGTCCCGGACAGGGTTTCTACGAGCAGTACTTC	CASSPGQGFYEQYF
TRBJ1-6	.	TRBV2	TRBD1	TGTGCCAGCAGTAGACAGGGGCCTAATTCACCCCTCCACTTT	CASSRQGPNSPLHF
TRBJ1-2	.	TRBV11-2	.	TGTGCCAGCAGCCCTAGTCCGGATGGCTACACCTTC	CASSPSPDGYTF
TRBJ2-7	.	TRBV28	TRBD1	TGTGCCAGCAGTTTAAGGGACAGGGGGCGCGGGTACGAGCAGTACTTC	CASSLRDRGRGYEQYF
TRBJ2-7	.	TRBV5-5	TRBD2	TGTGCCAGCAGCTTGAGACTAGCGGGAGTCTCCTACGAGCAGTACTTC	CASSLRLAGVSYEQYF
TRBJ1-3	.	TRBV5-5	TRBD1	TGTGCCAGCAGCTTGTTACAGGGGGCTGGAAACACCATATATTTT	CASSLLQGAGNTIYF
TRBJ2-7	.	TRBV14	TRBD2	TGTGCCAGCAGCCAGGGTTGGACTAGCGTGACCTACGAGCAGTACTTC	CASSQGWTSVTYEQYF
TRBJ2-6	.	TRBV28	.	TGTGCCAGCAGTTTGGCTCCTTCTGGGGCCAACGTCCTGACTTTC	CASSLAPSGANVLTF
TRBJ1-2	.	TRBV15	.	TGTGCCACCAGACAGGGTTCTAACTATGGCTACACCTTC	CATRQGSNYGYTF
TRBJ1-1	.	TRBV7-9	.	TGTGCCAGCAGCCAGCGGGGGACGAACACTGAAGCTTTCTTT	CASSQRGTNTEAFF
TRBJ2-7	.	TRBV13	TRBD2	TGTGCCAGCAGCCTAAGAACGGGAGCGGGACTTGAATCCTACGAGCAGTACTTC	CASSLRTGAGLESYEQYF
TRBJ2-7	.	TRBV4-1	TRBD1	TGCGCCAGCAGCCCGTCCAGGGGGAGTCTCGACGAGCAGTACTTC	CASSPSRGSLDEQYF
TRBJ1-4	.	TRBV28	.	TGTGCCAGCAGTTTTGGGGGGACTAATGAAAAACTGTTTTTT	CASSFGGTNEKLFF
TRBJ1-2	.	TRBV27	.	TGTGCCAGCAGTTCAAGCTCAGGGGAGGCTAACTATGGCTACACCTTC	CASSSSSGEANYGYTF
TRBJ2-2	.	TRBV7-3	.	TGTGCCACCAGCCCAGATCCGAACACCGGGGAGCTGTTTTTT	CATSPDPNTGELFF
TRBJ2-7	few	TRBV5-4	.	TGTGCCAGCAGCGGCGACAGCTACGAGCAGTACTTC	CASSGDSYEQYF
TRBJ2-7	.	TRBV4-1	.	TGCGCCAGCAGCCAGTCTAGCTCCTACGAGCAGTACTTC	CASSQSSSYEQYF
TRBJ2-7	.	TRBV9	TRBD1	TGTGCCAGCAGCGCGAGACAGGGGGGTTACGAGCAGTACTTC	CASSARQGGYEQYF
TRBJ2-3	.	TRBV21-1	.	TGTGCCAGCAGCAAAAAGGGATTAGCGGGAGGCATCACAGATACGCAGTATTTT	CASSKKGLAGGITDTQYF
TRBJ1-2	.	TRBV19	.	TGTGCCAGTAGTTCACTATGGCCCGATTTTGATCCGGGCAGACGCGGTACTAACTATGGCTACACCTTC	CASSSLWPDFDPGRRGTNYGYTF
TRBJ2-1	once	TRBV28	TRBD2	TGTGCCAGCAGTTTGGGACTAGCGGGAGGGAATGAGCAGTTCTTC	CASSLGLAGGNEQFF